This T cell receptor (beta chain) was captured by sequencing in a study of T cells in Graves' hyperthyroidism and ophthalmopathy. With V trimmed by 2 bases and J by 8 bases, 11 bases remained unmatched. The CDR3 is 15 amino acids. Amplification of TCR beta CDR3 regions used RNA as the template. HTBI primers drove first-round RT-PCR of the TCR CDR3. TCRdb re-derived calls from the multiplex PCR reads in MiXCR, one entry per CDR3 protein. Of roughly 300,000 distinct CDR3 sequences in the sample, 20% to 25% were seen once. On this clonotype itself: Its antigen is undetermined.

Study-wide findings and caveats: A model using 13 V-J features told ophthalmopathy apart from stable hyperthyroidism.

The sequenced sample consisted of blood. The source is a man aged 35 to 55 with Graves' hyperthyroidism that later progressed to Graves' ophthalmopathy. The J gene is TRBJ1-2, the V gene TRBV12-3 or TRBV12-4; 7 nucleotides match TRBD1. The chain's CDR3 is CASSLFSTGEDGYTF. The DNA for the CDR3 is TGTGCCAGCAGTTTATTCTCTACAGGGGAGGACGGCTACACCTTC.